This TCR beta chain was identified during a study of blood T cell repertoires in COVID-19. Background on the study: In each case, the material was cDNA or gDNA derived from T cells, B-cell-depleted T cells, or PBMCs.

In the authors' methods: Scientists estimated how many nucleated cells there were by amplifying reference gene primers. Produced via immunoSEQ multiplex PCR; TCRdb's table is partial and in-frame only. The V and J calls and the clone size are those of that table, but D and trimming were determined from the DNA. Here the sample spans 200,000 to 250,000 clones, roughly 75% being singletons. V shed 5 bases, J shed 7 bases, and the junction held 8 bases outside the gene matches. The germline V gene has CDR1 SGHTA and CDR2 FQGNSA. The CDR3 is 13 amino acids. Sequenced: peripheral blood. This clonotype was obtained from a woman aged 70-85 years with acute or convalescent COVID-19. The rearrangement joins TRBV7-2 to TRBJ2-7, with 7 nucleotides matching TRBD2. The CDR3 reads CASSKQRGGEQYF. Here the CDR3 DNA reads TGTGCCAGCAGCAAGCAGCGGGGAGGGGAGCAGTACTTC.